Listed here are 31 T cell receptor beta chains from one sample, sequenced in a study of blood T cell repertoires in COVID-19. Assay used: immunoSEQ multiplex PCR; TCRdb lists only in-frame clones, some missing. The data hold around 220,000 clones, with 82% observed a single time. What was sequenced was peripheral blood. These receptors originate from a woman older than 75 with active or convalescent COVID-19.

The J gene is TRBJ1-5, the V gene TRBV18; D gene uncertain. The CDR3 is made up of 16 amino acids. Trimming took off 3 bases at V and 0 bases at J, with 12 bases between the two ends. CDR1 is KGHSH and CDR2 is LQKENI in the germline V gene. Here the CDR3 DNA reads TGTGCCAGCTCACCTAATAGCGGTCTTAGCAATCAGCCCCAGCATTTT. Translation gives CASSPNSGLSNQPQHF. Complete variable domain (other parts from reference TRBV18 and TRBJ1-5): NAGVMQNPRHLVRRRGQEARLRCSPMKGHSHVYWYRQLPEEGLKFMVYLQKENIIDESGMPKERFSAEFPKEGPSILRIQQVVRGDSAAYFCASSPNSGLSNQPQHFGDGTRLSIL.

The chain's CDR3 is CASSVSPGGAEDEKLFF. The CDR3 DNA sequence: TGTGCCAGCAGTGTCTCCCCCGGGGGTGCGGAGGATGAAAAACTGTTTTTT. The chain employs TRBV28 and TRBJ1-4; D possibly corresponds to TRBD1 (5 bases). Deletions cut 5 bases from V and 6 bases from J, with 22 bases between. The CDR3 consists of 17 residues. Germline assignment: CDR1 MDHEN and CDR2 SYDVKM.

The rearrangement uses TRBV28 and TRBJ1-2; TRBD1 agrees at 8 bases. Germline V CDR1 and CDR2: MDHEN, SYDVKM. This CDR3 has 19 amino acids. The J segment lost 0 bases and the V segment lost 6 bases, leaving 18 bases of the junction unmatched. In nucleotides, the CDR3 is TGTGCCAGCAGACACCCAAGACCAGGGACAGGCTTAGCTAACTATGGCTACACCTTC. Encoded protein: CASRHPRPGTGLANYGYTF.

In this sample, this clone turned up a few times. This chain uses TRBV19 with TRBJ2-7; 7 bases map to TRBD1. Germline assignment: CDR1 LNHDA and CDR2 SQIVND (reference sequence). The V and J ends lost 4 bases and 8 bases, in that order; junction bases with no gene match: 8. There are 13 residues in the CDR3. The CDR3 loop reads CASSTGQVGKQYF. CDR3 coding DNA: TGTGCCAGTAGTACCGGACAGGTGGGCAAGCAGTACTTC.

The chain has TRBV27 and TRBJ1-2, with D possibly TRBD1 on 5 matching bases. V dropped 2 bases and J dropped 5 bases, with 12 bases sitting between them. There are 14 residues in the CDR3. Germline CDR1 is MNHEY and CDR2 is SMNVEV (reference sequence). CDR3: CASSLRGGSYGYTF. The CDR3 nucleotides read TGTGCCAGCAGTTTACGTGGGGGGTCATATGGCTACACCTTC.

V usage is TRBV10-3 and J usage is TRBJ2-1, with 9 bases aligning to TRBD2. V was clipped by 9 bases and J by 8 bases; unmatched bases: 2. The germline gives CDR1 ENHRY, CDR2 SYGVKD. The CDR3 has 11 amino acids. DNA of the CDR3: TGTGCCATACGACTAGCGGATGAGCAGTTCTTC. Translation gives CAIRLADEQFF.

The chain joins TRBV5-1 to TRBJ2-5; TRBD1 matches 10 bases. Trimming at V came to 5 bases and at J to 5 bases, leaving 9 bases not matched to a gene. The germline gives CDR1 SGHRS, CDR2 YFSETQ. This CDR3 is 15 amino acids long. This chain's CDR3 is CASRPGQGQRETQYF. In DNA, the CDR3 is TGCGCCAGCAGGCCGGGACAGGGGCAGCGGGAGACCCAGTACTTC.

In its sample, this clone was seen once. The chain has TRBV28 and TRBJ2-7; 7 positions match TRBD1. V lost 8 bases, J lost 2 bases, and 6 bases stayed unmatched. Looked up from germline, CDR1 is MDHEN and CDR2 is SYDVKM. This CDR3 contains 13 residues. The CDR3 loop is CASWDRQTYEQYF. The CDR3 region has the DNA TGTGCCAGCTGGGACAGACAAACCTACGAGCAGTACTTC.

The gene calls are TRBV4-1 and TRBJ2-3; possible D gene TRBD1, 6 bases. CDR1 is MGHRA, CDR2 YSYEKL, per germline. The V end lost 4 bases, the J end lost 6 bases, and 8 bases lay between the germline ends. The CDR3 sequence is 12 residues long. CDR3 DNA: TGCGCCAGCAGCCCGCAGGGGGATACGCAGTATTTT. It is translated as CASSPQGDTQYF.

This clone was picked up one time. The gene calls are TRBV6-5 and TRBJ2-5; 8 nucleotides line up with TRBD2. Per the germline V gene, CDR1 is MNHEY and CDR2 is SVGAGI. Trimming at V came to 9 bases and at J to 1 base, leaving 1 base not matched to a gene. This CDR3 is 12 amino acids long. CDR3 loop: CASGTSQETQYF. CDR3 DNA: TGTGCCAGTGGGACTAGCCAAGAGACCCAGTACTTC.

This clone has a handful of counts. Here the CDR3 DNA reads TGCAGCGTTGACGGGAGGGCCTCCAATGAGCAGTTCTTC. It specifies CSVDGRASNEQFF. The rearrangement uses TRBV29-1 and TRBJ2-1; TRBD2 matches at 8 bases. Germline trimming cut 3 bases from V and 6 bases from J; bases unmatched to any gene: 4. The CDR3 contains 13 residues. Germline V gives CDR1 SQVTM, CDR2 ANQGSEA.

The chain couples TRBV28 to TRBJ2-3, with 7 bases that match TRBD2. CDR3 length: 14 residues. In germline, CDR1 is MDHEN, CDR2 SYDVKM. Trimming cost V 1 base and J 3 bases; bases outside gene matches: 1. The CDR3 nucleotides read TGTGCCAGCAGTTTATTACTAGCGACAGATACGCAGTATTTT. Protein sequence: CASSLLLATDTQYF.

The rearrangement joins TRBV2 to TRBJ1-4; a possible D gene is TRBD1 (5 bases). V shed 8 bases and J shed 5 bases, with 9 bases lying between them. CDR3 length: 12 amino acids. The germline V gene has CDR1 SNHLY and CDR2 FYNNEI. The CDR3 reads CASDRKNEKLFF. The CDR3 region has the DNA TGTGCCAGCGACAGAAAAAATGAAAAACTGTTTTTT.

This chain joins TRBV5-1 and TRBJ1-2; 12 nucleotides align to TRBD1. With V trimmed by 4 bases and J by 6 bases, 7 bases remained unmatched. CDR3 length: 15 amino acids. Germline CDR1 is SGHRS and CDR2 is YFSETQ. CDR3 protein: CASSRDRGPENGYTF. The CDR3 DNA sequence: TGCGCCAGCAGCCGGGACAGGGGGCCGGAGAATGGCTACACCTTC.

This rearrangement joins TRBV3-1 (or the pseudogene TRBV3-2) to TRBJ1-4; 8 bases match TRBD1. V was pared by 4 bases and J by 4 bases, with 2 bases of the junction left unmatched. CDR1 and CDR2 from the germline V gene are LGHDT and YNNKEL (reference sequence). The length of the CDR3 is 14 residues. The CDR3 DNA reads TGTGCCAGCAGCCCTGGACAGGGTAATGAAAAACTGTTTTTT. This translates into CASSPGQGNEKLFF.

About this clone: Other DNA sequences in this sample translate to the same CDR3. The gene calls are TRBV19 and TRBJ1-1; D is ambiguous. CDR1 is LNHDA and CDR2 is SQIVND in the germline V gene (reference sequence). Between the trimmed V and J ends, which lost 2 bases and 2 bases, there was a span of 9 bases. CDR3 size: 14 residues. CDR3 protein: CASSIRGGNTEAFF. As DNA, the CDR3 is TGTGCCAGTAGTATACGAGGAGGCAACACTGAAGCTTTCTTT.

V and J are TRBV19 and TRBJ2-5; TRBD2 is a possible D gene (6 bases). CDR3 length: 17 amino acids. Germline V gene sequence: CDR1 LNHDA, CDR2 SQIVND (reference sequence). V shed 5 bases and J shed 2 bases, with 21 bases lying between them. CDR3: CASSSNGRRGEQETQYF. CDR3 DNA sequence: TGTGCCAGTAGTTCTAACGGGAGAAGAGGGGAGCAAGAGACCCAGTACTTC.

The chain joins TRBV6-4 to TRBJ2-3; 7 bases are a match to TRBD2. Germline V CDR1 and CDR2: MRHNA, SNTAGT. This CDR3 is built from 13 residues. Trimming removed 6 bases from V and 4 bases from J; junction bases left unmatched: 4. CDR3 residues: CASSPTSADTQYF. The CDR3 nucleotides read TGTGCCAGCAGCCCAACTAGCGCAGATACGCAGTATTTT.

This clone showed up just once. This chain links TRBV27 with TRBJ1-1, with D possibly matching TRBD1 (5 bases). The CDR3 contains 14 residues. The V and J ends lost 2 bases and 0 bases respectively, with 7 bases between them. Germline V gene sequence: CDR1 MNHEY, CDR2 SMNVEV (reference sequence). The CDR3 DNA follows: TGTGCCAGCAGTTTACACAGGTTGAACACTGAAGCTTTCTTT. Its translation is CASSLHRLNTEAFF.

In its sample, this clone was seen once. The chain joins TRBV5-6 to TRBJ2-5, with no clear D. The V end was cut by 0 bases, the J end by 3 bases, with 9 bases between. Germline V gene sequence: CDR1 SGHDT, CDR2 YYEEEE. The CDR3 extends over 14 amino acids. The CDR3 region has the DNA TGTGCCAGCAGCTTGGCCATCGGTAAAGAGACCCAGTACTTC. This codes for CASSLAIGKETQYF.

The chain's CDR3 is CASSRGQGVDEQFF. Written as DNA, the CDR3 is TGTGCCAGCAGCCGGGGACAGGGTGTGGATGAGCAGTTCTTC. The J gene is TRBJ2-1, the V gene TRBV6-2 or TRBV6-3; 9 bases match TRBD1. The junction had 8 bases not matched to a gene; V was cut back by 6 bases and J by 8 bases. The CDR3 sequence is 14 residues long. Germline values: CDR1 MNHEY, CDR2 SVGEGT.

The rearrangement uses TRBV5-4 and TRBJ2-7; 7 bases are shared with TRBD1. V lost 4 bases to trimming and J lost 2 bases; unmatched junction nucleotides: 6. The V gene's germline CDR1 is SGHNT and CDR2 YYREEE (reference sequence). The CDR3 is 14 residues long. As DNA, the CDR3 is TGTGCCAGCAGCCCAGGACAGGACCCCTACGAGCAGTACTTC. Translation: CASSPGQDPYEQYF.

This clone has a single count. The chain links TRBV6-5 to TRBJ1-2, with 8 nucleotides matching TRBD1. In germline, CDR1 is MNHEY, CDR2 SVGAGI. The CDR3 consists of 14 residues. The V segment lost 5 bases and the J segment 8 bases; nucleotides outside the gene matches: 10. Written as DNA, the CDR3 is TGTGCCAGCAGTACCGGACAGGGCTTAGGCGGCTACACCTTC. Translating it yields CASSTGQGLGGYTF.

The genes are TRBV5-1 and TRBJ2-6; 7 bases are a match to TRBD1. The CDR3 length is 17 residues. J lost 2 bases, V lost 3 bases, and 8 bases had no gene match. Germline CDR1 SGHRS, CDR2 YFSETQ. Here the CDR3 DNA reads TGCGCCAGCAGCTCCCGACAGGGATGGGCTGGGGCCAACGTCCTGACTTTC. Protein sequence: CASSSRQGWAGANVLTF. Full variable domain (outside the CDR3, taken from reference TRBV5-1 and TRBJ2-6): KAGVTQTPRYLIKTRGQQVTLSCSPISGHRSVSWYQQTPGQGLQFLFEYFSETQRNKGNFPGRFSGRQFSNSRSEMNVSTLELGDSALYLCASSSRQGWAGANVLTFGAGSRLTVL.

CDR3 protein: CASSPGIGGSDEQYF. Written as DNA, the CDR3 is TGTGCCAGCAGCCCCGGAATAGGGGGAAGCGACGAGCAGTACTTC. The rearrangement joins TRBV7-9 to TRBJ2-7; D might be TRBD1 (6 bases). The CDR3 runs 15 residues. V lost 5 bases, J lost 5 bases, and 19 bases lay in between. Germline CDR1 and CDR2: SEHNR and FQNEAQ (reference sequence).

The chain employs TRBV15 and TRBJ2-2; D is possibly TRBD1 (6 bases). This CDR3 spans 17 amino acids. Trimming removed 1 base from V and 3 bases from J, with 15 bases in between. The germline gives CDR1 LNHNV, CDR2 YYDKDF (reference sequence). The CDR3 reads CATSRVVEDRDTGELFF. The DNA of the CDR3 is TGTGCCACCAGCAGAGTAGTCGAGGACAGAGACACCGGGGAGCTGTTTTTT.

The chain uses TRBV7-9 and TRBJ2-1, with 7 bases fitting TRBD2. This CDR3 spans 13 amino acids. Germline V gene sequence: CDR1 SEHNR, CDR2 FQNEAQ (reference sequence). V was clipped by 9 bases and J by 3 bases; unmatched bases: 5. CDR3 coding DNA: TGTGCCAGTTTGGGCGGGGGCTACAATGAGCAGTTCTTC. This translates into CASLGGGYNEQFF.

The chain carries TRBV5-1 and TRBJ2-3, with D perhaps TRBD1 (5 bases). This CDR3 spans 16 amino acids. V was trimmed by 1 base and J by 1 base, leaving 13 bases between them. Germline loops: CDR1 SGHRS, CDR2 YFSETQ. CDR3 protein: CASSLLGARGTDTQYF. In DNA form, the CDR3 reads TGCGCCAGCAGCTTGCTAGGGGCTCGGGGCACAGATACGCAGTATTTT.

This sequence joins TRBV30 and TRBJ2-1; TRBD2 is a possible D gene (6 bases). The germline V gene has CDR1 GTSNPN and CDR2 SVGIG (reference sequence). The V end was cut by 2 bases, the J end by 3 bases, with 17 bases between. This CDR3 is 16 amino acids long. The CDR3 region is CAWSSPHRTIYNEQFF. The CDR3 DNA reads as TGTGCCTGGAGTTCCCCCCACCGGACTATCTACAATGAGCAGTTCTTC.

Concerning this clone: Relative to the germline gene, one junction end is altered; a read error may explain this. The rearrangement links TRBV9 to TRBJ2-2; TRBD2 agrees at 8 bases. In germline, CDR1 is SGDLS, CDR2 YYNGEE. This CDR3 is 14 amino acids long. CDR3 DNA: TGTGCCAGTAGCGGGACACCGAACACCGGGGAGCTGTTTTTT. Translation: CASSGTPNTGELFF.

The chain carries TRBV6-6 and TRBJ2-7; 12 bases line up with TRBD1. The CDR3 is 14 residues long. Losses at the gene ends were 6 bases for V and 3 bases for J; bases not matched to a gene: 3. The germline CDR1 and CDR2 sequences are MNHNY and SVGAGI (reference sequence). CDR3 protein: CASRRDRGLYEQYF. In DNA form, the CDR3 reads TGTGCCAGCAGACGGGACAGGGGGCTCTACGAGCAGTACTTC.